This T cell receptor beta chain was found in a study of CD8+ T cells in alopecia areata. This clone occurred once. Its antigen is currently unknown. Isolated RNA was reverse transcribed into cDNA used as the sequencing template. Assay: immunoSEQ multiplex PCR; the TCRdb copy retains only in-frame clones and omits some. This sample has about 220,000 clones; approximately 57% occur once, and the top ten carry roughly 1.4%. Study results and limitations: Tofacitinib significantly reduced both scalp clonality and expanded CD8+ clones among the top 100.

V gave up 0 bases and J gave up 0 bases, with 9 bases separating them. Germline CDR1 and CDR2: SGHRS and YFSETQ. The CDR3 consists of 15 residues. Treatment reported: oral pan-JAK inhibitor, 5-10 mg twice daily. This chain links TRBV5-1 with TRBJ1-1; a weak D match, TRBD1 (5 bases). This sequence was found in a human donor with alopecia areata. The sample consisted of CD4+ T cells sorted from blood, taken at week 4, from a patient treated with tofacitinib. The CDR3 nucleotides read TGCGCCAGCAGCTTGGGTCAGGGACTGAACACTGAAGCTTTCTTT. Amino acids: CASSLGQGLNTEAFF.